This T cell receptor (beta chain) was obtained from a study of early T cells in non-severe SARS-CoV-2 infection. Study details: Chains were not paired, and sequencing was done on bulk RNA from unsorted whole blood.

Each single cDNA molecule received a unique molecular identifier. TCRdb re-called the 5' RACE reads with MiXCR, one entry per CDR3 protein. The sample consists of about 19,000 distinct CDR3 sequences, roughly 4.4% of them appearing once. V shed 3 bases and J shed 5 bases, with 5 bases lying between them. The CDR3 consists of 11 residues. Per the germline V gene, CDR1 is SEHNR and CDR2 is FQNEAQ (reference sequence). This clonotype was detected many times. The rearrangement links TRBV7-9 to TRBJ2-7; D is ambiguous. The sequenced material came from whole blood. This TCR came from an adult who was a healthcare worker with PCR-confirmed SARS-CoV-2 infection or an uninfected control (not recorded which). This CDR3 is CASSLENEQYF. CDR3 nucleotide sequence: TGTGCCAGCAGCTTGGAAAACGAGCAGTACTTC.